These 32 T cell receptor beta chains share one sample of origin, sequenced in a study of cytomegalovirus exposure and HLA in healthy donors. PCR primers comprised 60 Vbeta and 13 Jbeta primers. The repertoire was sequenced with immunoSEQ multiplex PCR; TCRdb's copy has only in-frame clones and lacks some. This repertoire shows some 130,000 clones, over 70% found once; its top ten account for more than 1.1%. The sample consisted of PBMCs. The receptor set was obtained from a woman between 35 and 50 years old in good health and CMV-seronegative.

The chain carries TRBV4-2 and TRBJ1-5; 7 bases match TRBD1. Germline V CDR1 and CDR2: LGHNA, YNFKEQ. The CDR3 covers 15 residues. The J segment lost 1 base and the V segment lost 2 bases, leaving 2 bases of the junction unmatched. Here the CDR3 DNA reads TGTGCCAGCAGCCAACCGGGACAGAGCAATCAGCCCCAGCATTTT. It yields the protein CASSQPGQSNQPQHF.

This clone was counted a few times. This sequence joins TRBV28 and TRBJ1-6; 9 nucleotides line up with TRBD1. Germline CDR1 MDHEN, CDR2 SYDVKM. CDR3 size: 15 residues. The V and J ends lost 3 bases and 7 bases, in that order; junction bases with no gene match: 4. The CDR3 DNA is TGTGCCAGCAGTTTCCCGGACAGGGGAAATTCACCCCTCCACTTT. This sequence encodes CASSFPDRGNSPLHF.

Here the CDR3 reads CASSPSSGELFF. The CDR3 DNA follows: TGCGCCAGCAGCCCCTCTTCCGGGGAGCTGTTTTTT. The V and J genes are TRBV4-3 and TRBJ2-2; D gene ambiguous. The CDR3 sequence is 12 residues long. The V end lost 4 bases, the J end lost 6 bases, and 6 bases lay between the germline ends. Germline CDR1 LGHNA, CDR2 YSLEER.

This clone was found once. The chain has TRBV15 and TRBJ2-1; possible D gene TRBD1, 6 bases. This CDR3 comprises 12 residues. V was trimmed by 5 bases and J by 10 bases, leaving 12 bases between them. Germline V gene lookup returns CDR1 LNHNV and CDR2 YYDKDF (reference sequence). The CDR3 protein is CATSGDTAEQFF. DNA of the CDR3: TGTGCCACCAGCGGGGACACCGCAGAGCAGTTCTTC.

This clone was seen once. V and J are TRBV13 and TRBJ2-2; TRBD2 matches at 7 bases. The V gene's germline CDR1 is PRHDT and CDR2 FYEKMQ (reference sequence). The CDR3 runs to 16 residues. V lost 5 bases to trimming and J lost 2 bases; unmatched junction nucleotides: 8. The CDR3 region is CASSPSGRGNTGELFF. In DNA, the CDR3 is TGTGCCAGCAGCCCCTCTGGGAGGGGAAACACCGGGGAGCTGTTTTTT.

This chain connects TRBV7-2 to TRBJ2-1; D is unclear. The CDR3 runs 14 residues. V was pared by 5 bases and J by 6 bases, with 14 bases between. Germline lookup yields CDR1 SGHTA and CDR2 FQGNSA. The CDR3 nucleotides are TGTGCCAGCAGCCTGTCCGATCAGCGCAATGAGCAGTTCTTC. This sequence encodes CASSLSDQRNEQFF.

This clone was observed a handful of times. The chain has TRBV7-2 and TRBJ1-1; weak D call: TRBD1 (5 bases). This CDR3 has 13 amino acids. Germline V lookup: CDR1 SGHTA, CDR2 FQGNSA. Trimming removed 1 base at V and 12 bases at J, with 15 bases between. In DNA, the CDR3 is TGTGCCAGCAGCTTAGTGGGGCCAGGGCAACCTTTCTTT. This gives the protein CASSLVGPGQPFF.

This clone has only a few counts. The rearrangement uses TRBV29-1 and TRBJ1-5; TRBD1 is a possible D gene (5 bases). Germline values: CDR1 SQVTM, CDR2 ANQGSEA. The CDR3 loop spans 13 amino acids. V lost 5 bases and J lost 4, with 12 bases in between. DNA for the CDR3: TGCAGCGTTAAAAGGGGACTGAATCAGCCCCAGCATTTT. Translation: CSVKRGLNQPQHF.

The rearrangement links TRBV14 to TRBJ2-4; 10 positions match TRBD1. Germline CDR1 SGHDN, CDR2 FVKESK. The V gene end was trimmed by 4 bases and the J gene end by 7 bases; junction bases not matched to a gene: 10. This CDR3 spans 16 amino acids. This chain's CDR3 is CASSLDPGQGLNIQYF. CDR3 DNA sequence: TGTGCCAGCAGCCTAGACCCGGGACAGGGGTTGAACATTCAGTACTTC.

V and J are TRBV6-1 and TRBJ1-1; 8 bases map to TRBD1. Germline V gives CDR1 MNHNS, CDR2 SASEGT. This CDR3 is built from 15 residues. V lost 2 bases to trimming and J lost 3 bases; unmatched junction nucleotides: 5. Written as DNA, the CDR3 is TGTGCCAGCAGTGAATTGGGACAGGAAGACACTGAAGCTTTCTTT. This sequence encodes CASSELGQEDTEAFF.

This clone was observed a handful of times. J is TRBJ1-6 and V is TRBV30; D is undetermined. Germline loops: CDR1 GTSNPN, CDR2 SVGIG (reference sequence). The CDR3 consists of 19 residues. The germline V and J ends were trimmed by 8 bases and 0 bases, with 26 bases remaining between them. CDR3 DNA sequence: TGTGCCGCGGGGAGGCGTGGCACTTACACCAGCTCCTATAATTCACCCCTCCACTTT. It specifies CAAGRRGTYTSSYNSPLHF. The whole variable domain, remainder taken from reference TRBV30 and TRBJ1-6, is SQTIHQWPATLVQPVGSPLSLECTVEGTSNPNLYWYRQAAGRGLQLLFYSVGIGQISSEVPQNLSASRPQDRQFILSSKKLLLSDSGFYLCAAGRRGTYTSSYNSPLHFGNGTRLTVT.

The rearrangement joins TRBV4-1 to TRBJ2-5; D not resolved. Germline CDR1 MGHRA, CDR2 YSYEKL. CDR3 size: 15 residues. V lost 0 bases, J lost 2 bases, and 10 bases lay in between. CDR3 DNA sequence: TGCGCCAGCAGCCAAGATGCGATGAGACAAGAGACCCAGTACTTC. It translates to CASSQDAMRQETQYF.

The chain recombines TRBV5-4 with TRBJ1-6; maybe TRBD1 (6 bases). The CDR3 sequence is 16 residues long. From germline, CDR1 is SGHNT and CDR2 YYREEE (reference sequence). Between the trimmed V and J ends, which lost 4 bases and 8 bases, there was a span of 19 bases. The CDR3 region has the DNA TGTGCCAGCAGCCCCGGAGGGGGGGCGGTTTATTCACCCCTCCACTTT. Protein: CASSPGGGAVYSPLHF.

The rearrangement links TRBV11-3 to TRBJ2-2; 13 nucleotides agree with TRBD2. The trim removed 5 bases at V and 4 bases at J, leaving 1 base unmatched. The CDR3 is 15 amino acids. Germline V gene data show CDR1 as SGHNT and CDR2 as YENEEA. The CDR3 DNA reads as TGTGCCAGCAGCCGGACTAGCGGGGGCACCGGGGAGCTGTTTTTT. Amino acid sequence: CASSRTSGGTGELFF.

The V and J genes are TRBV9 and TRBJ2-7, with a weak D call TRBD2 (6 bases). There are 13 residues in the CDR3. The V gene's germline CDR1 is SGDLS and CDR2 YYNGEE. Trimming pared 6 bases from V and 2 bases from J, leaving 12 bases between. Here the CDR3 reads CASNMGLAYEQYF. CDR3 DNA: TGTGCCAGCAACATGGGACTTGCCTACGAGCAGTACTTC.

The gene calls are TRBV4-3 and TRBJ1-1; D gene unclear. The CDR3 length is 15 residues. Between the trimmed V and J ends, which lost 1 base and 3 bases, there was a span of 12 bases. CDR1 is LGHNA and CDR2 is YSLEER in the germline V gene. Here the CDR3 reads CASSQGIGEYTEAFF. The CDR3 DNA reads TGCGCCAGCAGCCAAGGGATCGGGGAGTACACTGAAGCTTTCTTT.

The chain has TRBV28 and TRBJ2-7; weak D call: TRBD1 (6 bases). Germline loops: CDR1 MDHEN, CDR2 SYDVKM. CDR3 length: 14 amino acids. Trimming removed 1 base from V and 3 bases from J, with 10 bases in between. CDR3 amino acids: CASSLSGRGYEQYF. The CDR3 DNA reads as TGTGCCAGCAGTTTATCAGGCAGGGGCTACGAGCAGTACTTC.

The J gene is TRBJ2-1, the V gene TRBV13; 10 nucleotides align to TRBD1. The CDR3 is 15 amino acids. With V trimmed by 5 bases and J by 12 bases, 13 bases remained unmatched. Germline V CDR1 and CDR2: PRHDT, FYEKMQ (reference sequence). The CDR3 bases are TGTGCCAGCAGCGTAGCCGGGACAGGGGCAGGCGGGCAGTTCTTC. Protein sequence: CASSVAGTGAGGQFF.

The chain links TRBV29-1 to TRBJ1-2; D possibly corresponds to TRBD1 (5 bases). Germline V gives CDR1 SQVTM, CDR2 ANQGSEA. Between the trimmed V and J ends, which lost 4 bases and 5 bases, there was a span of 17 bases. The CDR3 loop spans 14 amino acids. CDR3 in amino acids: CSVGVGAADYGYTF. CDR3 sequence (DNA): TGCAGCGTTGGAGTAGGGGCGGCGGATTATGGCTACACCTTC.

V gene TRBV2 combines with J gene TRBJ1-5; weak D call: TRBD1 (6 bases). CDR3 length: 15 amino acids. Germline V gene lookup returns CDR1 SNHLY and CDR2 FYNNEI. Trimming pared 5 bases from V and 3 bases from J, leaving 14 bases between. The CDR3 spells CASSPGTSVNQPQHF. In nucleotides, the CDR3 is TGTGCCAGCAGTCCCGGGACAAGTGTCAATCAGCCCCAGCATTTT.

This clone was seen more than once but under ten times. The chain is built from TRBV7-2 and TRBJ2-1; D is unresolved. Germline lookup yields CDR1 SGHTA and CDR2 FQGNSA. This CDR3 is 13 amino acids long. Trimming took 5 bases from V and 4 from J, leaving 9 bases between them. The CDR3, as DNA: TGTGCCAGCAGCCAGTCCCAGTACAATGAGCAGTTCTTC. This encodes CASSQSQYNEQFF.

The CDR3 DNA is TGTGCCAGCAGTTACGGAGGGTTTGGGACCTACGAGCAGTACTTC. Translated, it gives CASSYGGFGTYEQYF. The rearrangement links TRBV6-5 to TRBJ2-7, with D possibly TRBD2 on 6 matching bases. The CDR3 consists of 15 residues. The V gene lost 2 bases and the J gene lost 2 bases, with 13 bases spanning the gap. The germline CDR1 and CDR2 sequences are MNHEY and SVGAGI.

This chain connects TRBV11-2 to TRBJ2-1; D is perhaps TRBD2 (6 bases). CDR1 and CDR2 from the germline V gene are SGHAT and FQNNGV. This CDR3 contains 14 residues. Trimming shortened V by 5 bases and J by 5 bases, and 13 bases separated the two germline ends. Written as DNA, the CDR3 is TGTGCCAGCAGCCCCACACGGGGGAACAATGAGCAGTTCTTC. Translation: CASSPTRGNNEQFF.

V is TRBV7-2 and J is TRBJ2-3; D might be TRBD2 (7 bases). CDR3 length: 15 amino acids. From germline, CDR1 is SGHTA and CDR2 FQGNSA. Trimming removed 4 bases from V and 1 base from J, with 12 bases in between. The CDR3 DNA sequence: TGTGCCAGCAGCTGGGGGGGCCAAGGCACAGATACGCAGTATTTT. It is translated as CASSWGGQGTDTQYF.

V usage is TRBV9 and J usage is TRBJ1-1, with D uncertain. The CDR3 is made up of 13 amino acids. V lost 0 bases and J lost 6, with 9 bases in between. Germline lookup yields CDR1 SGDLS and CDR2 YYNGEE. This CDR3 reads CASSVGHNPEAFF. CDR3 coding DNA: TGTGCCAGCAGCGTAGGACATAACCCTGAAGCTTTCTTT.

The chain is built from TRBV11-2 and TRBJ2-7; D is undetermined. The V end was cut by 11 bases, the J end by 8 bases, with 22 bases between. This CDR3 contains 13 residues. The germline gives CDR1 SGHAT, CDR2 FQNNGV. The CDR3 DNA is TGTGCCGGCGGTATACGGCCGGCCGGAAAGCAGTACTTC. Translation: CAGGIRPAGKQYF.

Here the CDR3 reads CASSQQGGYTEAFF. In nucleotides, the CDR3 is TGTGCCAGCAGCCAACAGGGGGGATACACTGAAGCTTTCTTT. This chain links TRBV14 with TRBJ1-1; 7 bases align to TRBD1. V lost 2 bases to trimming and J lost 3 bases; unmatched junction nucleotides: 3. The CDR3 runs 14 residues. CDR1 is SGHDN, CDR2 FVKESK, per germline.

This clone turned up a few times. The rearrangement uses TRBV19 and TRBJ1-1; D is unclear. The CDR3 length is 14 residues. Trimming pared 10 bases from V and 2 bases from J, leaving 17 bases between. Germline lookup yields CDR1 LNHDA and CDR2 SQIVND (reference sequence). The CDR3 loop is CATMNRATNTEAFF. The CDR3 region has the DNA TGTGCCACCATGAACAGAGCAACTAACACTGAAGCTTTCTTT.

V is TRBV7-2 and J is TRBJ1-2; D possibly corresponds to TRBD1 (6 bases). Germline CDR1 SGHTA, CDR2 FQGNSA. V lost 4 bases and J 3 bases, leaving 15 bases between the germline ends. The CDR3 is 15 residues long. In nucleotides, the CDR3 is TGTGCCAGCAGCTCCCAAACAGGGACGGACTATGGCTACACCTTC. This translates into CASSSQTGTDYGYTF. The full variable domain, with the rest looked up from reference TRBV7-2 and TRBJ1-2, is GAGVSQSPSNKVTEKGKDVELRCDPISGHTALYWYRQSLGQGLEFLIYFQGNSAPDKSGLPSDRFSAERTGGSVSTLTIQRTQQEDSAVYLCASSSQTGTDYGYTFGSGTRLTVV.

This clone was seen ten or more times. The genes are TRBV6-6 and TRBJ1-1; 10 bases fit TRBD1. The CDR3 extends over 14 amino acids. The germline V gene has CDR1 MNHNY and CDR2 SVGAGI (reference sequence). V lost 7 bases and J lost 4; bases outside the gene matches: 6. CDR3 loop: CASTGTGALTEAFF. CDR3 DNA: TGTGCCAGCACTGGGACAGGGGCCCTCACTGAAGCTTTCTTT.

This sequence joins TRBV4-1 and TRBJ1-6, with D maybe TRBD1 (5 bases). Trimming removed 0 bases from V and 5 bases from J, with 8 bases in between. This CDR3 has 15 residues. Germline V lookup: CDR1 MGHRA, CDR2 YSYEKL. CDR3 sequence reads: CASSQETTDNSPLHF. CDR3 in DNA: TGCGCCAGCAGCCAAGAGACGACAGATAATTCACCCCTCCACTTT.

The chain is built from TRBV5-1 and TRBJ1-2, with 7 bases that match TRBD1. The CDR3 is 21 amino acids. Losses at the gene ends were 4 bases for V and 5 bases for J; bases not matched to a gene: 29. In germline, CDR1 is SGHRS, CDR2 YFSETQ. The CDR3 reads CASSPDRQGRGFKRGNYGYTF. CDR3 DNA sequence: TGCGCCAGCAGCCCTGACCGACAGGGTCGGGGATTTAAGAGGGGGAATTATGGCTACACCTTC.